This TCR beta chain was retrieved from a study of blood T cell repertoires in COVID-19. Study summary: PBMCs, B-cell-depleted T cells, or T cells were the source of the cDNA or gDNA that made up the material.

The ends lost 5 bases at V and 3 bases at J; junction bases unmatched: 9. Germline loops: CDR1 LNHDA, CDR2 SQIVND (reference sequence). The CDR3 is 18 amino acids. Sequenced by immunoSEQ multiplex PCR; TCRdb stores in-frame clones only, minus some. The profile covers tens of thousands of clones, with roughly 74% appearing a single time and about 30% taken by the ten largest. The TCR was taken from a woman of 80 years or more with acute or convalescent COVID-19. The chain links TRBV19 to TRBJ2-4, with 14 bases fitting TRBD2. Sequencing was performed on peripheral blood. CDR3 in amino acids: CASSPTSGREFSKNIQYF. CDR3 nucleotide sequence: TGTGCCAGTAGTCCGACTAGCGGGAGGGAATTCAGCAAAAACATTCAGTACTTC.